These 15 T cell receptor beta chains came from one sample sequenced in a study of T cell repertoires in aging, cancer and after chemotherapy. TRB rearrangements spanning V, D and J were amplified using mixed TRB-A/B primers. TCRdb redid the calling of the multiplex PCR reads with MiXCR, one entry per CDR3 protein. Of about 8,700 distinct CDR3 sequences in the sample, about 30% were seen once. Amplification of TCR beta used genomic DNA extracted from peripheral blood. Sequencing was carried out using blood. The origin of the receptors is a human donor in good health.

This clonotype occurred a few times. This chain joins TRBV6-5 and TRBJ2-7, with D maybe TRBD2 (5 bases). The CDR3 covers 14 residues. V was trimmed by 9 bases and J by 0 bases, leaving 15 bases between them. Per the germline V gene, CDR1 is MNHEY and CDR2 is SVGAGI. The CDR3 reads CASGRGVSSYEQYF. In nucleotides, the CDR3 is TGTGCCAGTGGGAGAGGAGTGAGCTCCTACGAGCAGTACTTC.

The rearrangement joins TRBV6-4 to TRBJ2-1, with D hard to call. The germline gives CDR1 MRHNA, CDR2 SNTAGT. CDR3 length equals 13 residues. V was cut by 0 bases and J by 5 bases, with 5 bases left in between. CDR3 in amino acids: CASSDSSNNEQFF. DNA of the CDR3: TGTGCCAGCAGTGACTCAAGTAACAATGAGCAGTTCTTC.

A few counts support this clonotype. The CDR3 is CASSMSSGSYNEQFF. CDR3 nucleotides: TGTGCCAGTAGTATGTCTAGCGGGAGTTACAATGAGCAGTTCTTC. The gene calls are TRBV19 and TRBJ2-1, with 10 bases matching TRBD2. Germline CDR1 is LNHDA and CDR2 is SQIVND (reference sequence). Germline trimming cut 3 bases from V and 4 bases from J; bases unmatched to any gene: 3. The CDR3 has 15 residues.

In its sample, this clonotype was seen a few times. V gene TRBV18 combines with J gene TRBJ2-3; D perhaps matches TRBD2 (5 bases). In germline, CDR1 is KGHSH, CDR2 LQKENI. The V end lost 4 bases, the J end lost 4 bases, and 15 bases lay between the germline ends. CDR3 size: 15 residues. CDR3 region: CASSQRRQEADTQYF. CDR3 nucleotide sequence: TGTGCCAGCTCACAGCGGCGACAAGAGGCAGATACGCAGTATTTT.

This clonotype was observed a few times. The V call is TRBV28, the J call TRBJ2-1; TRBD2 matches at 9 bases. In germline, CDR1 is MDHEN, CDR2 SYDVKM. With 4 bases clipped from V and 2 bases from J, the junction kept 9 bases outside the gene matches. The length of the CDR3 is 17 residues. CDR3 in amino acids: CASSSRLAETTYNEQFF. The CDR3 DNA is TGTGCCAGCAGTTCCCGACTAGCGGAGACCACCTACAATGAGCAGTTCTTC.

The CDR3 coding sequence is TGTGCCAGCAAGACAAGGGAAACTGAAGCTTTCTTT. Encoded protein: CASKTRETEAFF. This chain uses TRBV6-5 with TRBJ1-1, with D unresolved. This CDR3 is built from 12 residues. Trimming took off 7 bases at V and 5 bases at J, with 11 bases between the two ends. Per germline, CDR1 MNHEY and CDR2 SVGAGI.

This clonotype is medium-sized. This CDR3 reads CASGARREQFF. The DNA for the CDR3 is TGTGCCAGCGGGGCGCGGCGTGAGCAGTTCTTC. This rearrangement joins TRBV6-5 to TRBJ2-1; possibly TRBD1 for D (5 bases). The V end was cut by 8 bases, the J end by 9 bases, with 11 bases between. The length of the CDR3 is 11 residues. From germline, CDR1 is MNHEY and CDR2 SVGAGI.

This clonotype was counted between two and nine times. CDR3 bases: TGTGCCAGCAGCTTAGGCAATCAAGGATACGAGCAGTACTTC. Protein product: CASSLGNQGYEQYF. The chain has TRBV7-3 and TRBJ2-7; D not certain. Trimming pared 2 bases from V and 4 bases from J, leaving 12 bases between. The CDR3 sequence is 14 residues long. The V gene's germline CDR1 is SGHTA and CDR2 FQGTGA.

The J gene is TRBJ2-3, the V gene TRBV28, with a tentative D call TRBD1 (5 bases). Germline CDR1 and CDR2: MDHEN and SYDVKM. The CDR3 consists of 13 residues. Trimming took off 3 bases at V and 10 bases at J, with 14 bases between the two ends. CDR3 protein: CASSLKRVGAQYF. The CDR3 DNA reads TGTGCCAGCAGTTTGAAAAGGGTAGGGGCGCAGTATTTT.

This chain connects TRBV27 to TRBJ2-5, with D perhaps TRBD2 (7 bases). There are 15 residues in the CDR3. The germline gives CDR1 MNHEY, CDR2 SMNVEV (reference sequence). V was shortened by 6 bases and J by 3 bases, with 17 bases between the two germline ends. In nucleotides, the CDR3 is TGTGCCAGCAGGGGCCTGGGGGCGGGAGAAGAGACCCAGTACTTC. It is translated as CASRGLGAGEETQYF.

This clonotype has only a few counts. V and J are TRBV30 and TRBJ2-1; a possible D gene is TRBD2 (5 bases). The CDR3 contains 18 residues. Germline-derived CDR1 and CDR2 are GTSNPN and SVGIG (reference sequence). Trimming stripped 0 bases from V and 2 bases from J, with 20 bases between. In nucleotides, the CDR3 is TGTGCCTGGAGTGTGGCGGGCTCGACCAGTTTTACCTACAATGAGCAGTTCTTC. Translated: CAWSVAGSTSFTYNEQFF. Combining the CDR3 with reference TRBV30 and TRBJ2-1 gives the whole variable domain SQTIHQWPATLVQPVGSPLSLECTVEGTSNPNLYWYRQAAGRGLQLLFYSVGIGQISSEVPQNLSASRPQDRQFILSSKKLLLSDSGFYLCAWSVAGSTSFTYNEQFFGPGTRLTVL.

In this sample, this clonotype turned up a few times. This sequence joins TRBV19 and TRBJ1-1; TRBD1 matches 7 bases. V was clipped by 5 bases and J by 0 bases; unmatched bases: 6. Germline-derived CDR1 and CDR2 are LNHDA and SQIVND (reference sequence). CDR3 length equals 15 residues. Here the CDR3 reads CASSSDREMNTEAFF. The CDR3 nucleotides are TGTGCCAGTAGTTCCGACAGGGAGATGAACACTGAAGCTTTCTTT.

The rearrangement uses TRBV6-2 or TRBV6-3 and TRBJ2-2, with 7 bases fitting TRBD2. With 5 bases clipped from V and 3 bases from J, the junction kept 6 bases outside the gene matches. This CDR3 comprises 15 residues. The germline gives CDR1 MNHEY, CDR2 SVGEGT. The CDR3 sequence is CASSARDYHTGELFF. In nucleotides, the CDR3 is TGTGCCAGCAGTGCCCGGGACTACCACACCGGGGAGCTGTTTTTT.

This clonotype occurred a few times. The gene calls are TRBV20-1 and TRBJ2-5; 10 bases fit TRBD2. The CDR3 has 14 amino acids. V shed 7 bases, J shed 2 bases, and the junction held 7 bases outside the gene matches. Germline loops: CDR1 DFQATT, CDR2 SNEGSKA (reference sequence). This CDR3 reads CSGRTSGLQETQYF. CDR3 coding DNA: TGCAGTGGGAGGACTAGCGGCTTACAAGAGACCCAGTACTTC.

There are a few counts of this clonotype. The J gene is TRBJ1-2, the V gene TRBV11-2; no reliable D call. Germline CDR1 SGHAT, CDR2 FQNNGV. The CDR3 spans 11 residues. The CDR3 region is CATPAARGYTF. The CDR3 DNA is TGTGCAACACCGGCCGCGAGGGGCTACACCTTC.